A single sample gave rise to the 22 T cell receptor beta chains below, sequenced in a study of cytomegalovirus exposure and HLA in healthy donors. 60 Vbeta and 13 Jbeta primers were used in PCR. Method: immunoSEQ multiplex PCR; TCRdb's copy keeps in-frame clones and lacks some. The repertoire has about 130,000 clones, 17% of them found once; the top ten carry 2.9%. Specimen: PBMCs. The receptors derive from a female donor in good health and CMV-seropositive.

This clone came up a few times. This chain joins TRBV28 and TRBJ1-1, with a possible D match to TRBD1 (5 bases). The CDR3 spans 12 residues. The germline gives CDR1 MDHEN, CDR2 SYDVKM. Trimming shortened V by 7 bases and J by 7 bases, and 13 bases separated the two germline ends. The CDR3 region is CASITQGFEAFF. The DNA for the CDR3 is TGTGCCAGCATCACCCAGGGTTTTGAAGCTTTCTTT.

The chain uses TRBV29-1 and TRBJ2-5; tentative D call: TRBD2 (7 bases). Looked up from germline, CDR1 is SQVTM and CDR2 is ANQGSEA. Trimming cost V 6 bases and J 4 bases, with 18 bases left between them. The CDR3 is 14 residues long. DNA of the CDR3: TGCAGCGTCCTCCTGGGGGGGGCGGGAGAGACCCAGTACTTC. This codes for CSVLLGGAGETQYF.

The rearrangement uses TRBV29-1 and TRBJ2-1, with 13 bases that match TRBD2. The CDR3 consists of 14 residues. Trimming took 5 bases from V and 8 from J; bases not matched to a gene: 6. Looked up from germline, CDR1 is SQVTM and CDR2 is ANQGSEA. CDR3 sequence: CSVQLAGGLDEQFF. Here the CDR3 DNA reads TGCAGCGTTCAACTAGCGGGAGGGCTAGATGAGCAGTTCTTC.

This clone appeared a few times. This sequence joins TRBV10-2 and TRBJ1-1; no definite D call. Deletions cut 0 bases from V and 0 bases from J, with 5 bases between. The CDR3 runs 14 residues. Germline V gene sequence: CDR1 WSHSY, CDR2 SAAADI. CDR3 region: CASSESRVNTEAFF. As DNA, the CDR3 is TGCGCCAGCAGTGAGTCTCGGGTGAACACTGAAGCTTTCTTT.

The table lists this clone with a few counts. V is TRBV5-6 and J is TRBJ1-1; TRBD1 is a possible D gene (5 bases). The CDR3 loop spans 16 amino acids. The germline V and J ends were trimmed by 5 bases and 1 base, with 18 bases remaining between them. Germline values: CDR1 SGHDT, CDR2 YYEEEE. CDR3 residues: CASRSGGGTRNTEAFF. The CDR3 region has the DNA TGTGCCAGCAGATCCGGGGGGGGTACAAGGAACACTGAAGCTTTCTTT.

The V call is TRBV5-1, the J call TRBJ2-1; TRBD1 agrees at 12 bases. The CDR3 loop spans 14 amino acids. The trim removed 3 bases at V and 10 bases at J, leaving 5 bases unmatched. Germline V gene lookup returns CDR1 SGHRS and CDR2 YFSETQ. The CDR3 is CASSWGQGAREQFF. The CDR3 coding sequence is TGCGCCAGCAGCTGGGGACAGGGGGCGAGAGAGCAGTTCTTC.

Here the CDR3 DNA reads TGTGCCAGCAGTGGGGACAGTTCTAACACTGAAGCTTTCTTT. Translating gives CASSGDSSNTEAFF. V gene TRBV2 combines with J gene TRBJ1-1, with 7 bases aligning to TRBD1. The V gene end was trimmed by 4 bases and the J gene end by 2 bases; junction bases not matched to a gene: 4. Germline V CDR1 and CDR2: SNHLY, FYNNEI. The CDR3 consists of 14 residues.

The chain couples TRBV10-3 to TRBJ2-7, with D hard to call. Germline values: CDR1 ENHRY, CDR2 SYGVKD. Trimming removed 3 bases from V and 2 bases from J, with 11 bases in between. The CDR3 totals 14 residues. CDR3 in DNA: TGTGCCATCAGTGATAGTGGTGCCCCCTACGAGCAGTACTTC. It is translated as CAISDSGAPYEQYF.

Here the CDR3 reads CASSLSEAGNTIYF. The CDR3, as DNA: TGTGCCAGCAGTTTAAGCGAAGCCGGAAACACCATATATTTT. The rearrangement links TRBV27 to TRBJ1-3; D is undetermined. In germline, CDR1 is MNHEY, CDR2 SMNVEV (reference sequence). The CDR3 covers 14 residues. V was clipped by 2 bases and J by 4 bases, with 9 bases between them.

The chain links TRBV30 to TRBJ2-7, with TRBD1 matching 8 bases. The germline V gene encodes CDR1 GTSNPN and CDR2 SVGIG (reference sequence). Germline trimming cut 5 bases from V and 3 bases from J; bases unmatched to any gene: 6. The CDR3 totals 13 residues. As DNA, the CDR3 is TGTGCCTGGTCTGGTGACAGGGGCTACGAGCAGTACTTC. This encodes CAWSGDRGYEQYF.

This clone was picked up one time. The chain recombines TRBV11-1 with TRBJ2-7; 12 nucleotides line up with TRBD2. V lost 5 bases and J lost 7; bases outside the gene matches: 12. The germline CDR1 and CDR2 sequences are SGHAT and FQDESV (reference sequence). The CDR3 loop spans 16 amino acids. The CDR3 DNA follows: TGTGCCAGCAGCCTCCGGACTAGCGGGATTCGGGGGGAGCAGTACTTC. Protein: CASSLRTSGIRGEQYF.

The chain carries TRBV30 and TRBJ2-7; 8 positions match TRBD2. J lost 4 bases, V lost 5 bases, and 13 bases had no gene match. This CDR3 region has 15 residues. Germline CDR1 and CDR2: GTSNPN and SVGIG (reference sequence). As DNA, the CDR3 is TGTGCCTGGTCCCCCTTACTAGCGGAGACATACGAGCAGTACTTC. Translated: CAWSPLLAETYEQYF.

The CDR3 DNA follows: TGTGCTAGTGGTCCCGATCAGCCCCAGCATTTT. Protein product: CASGPDQPQHF. This chain links TRBV12-5 with TRBJ1-5; D gene unclear. Looked up from germline, CDR1 is LGHNT and CDR2 is FRNRAP. The CDR3 covers 11 residues. V shed 5 bases and J shed 5 bases, with 4 bases lying between them.

There are a few counts of this clone. This chain uses TRBV5-6 with TRBJ1-2; D might be TRBD1 (5 bases). CDR1 and CDR2 (germline): SGHDT, YYEEEE. This CDR3 has 15 residues. The V and J ends lost 4 bases and 4 bases respectively, with 17 bases between them. The CDR3 region has the DNA TGTGCCAGCAGCCGATCTCAGGGTCTTGGCTATGGCTACACCTTC. This gives the protein CASSRSQGLGYGYTF.

This clone appeared a few times. The gene calls are TRBV4-2 and TRBJ2-1; 9 bases match TRBD2. Trimming took 1 base from V and 0 from J; bases not matched to a gene: 7. This CDR3 has 18 amino acids. Germline V CDR1 and CDR2: LGHNA, YNFKEQ. The CDR3 sequence: CASSQVASGTSSYNEQFF. DNA for the CDR3: TGTGCCAGCAGCCAAGTGGCTAGCGGGACCAGCTCCTACAATGAGCAGTTCTTC.

The J gene is TRBJ2-1, the V gene TRBV11-1; D perhaps matches TRBD2 (5 bases). V lost 7 bases to trimming and J lost 3 bases, with 16 bases between them. CDR1 and CDR2 from the germline V gene are SGHAT and FQDESV (reference sequence). This CDR3 has 15 residues. The CDR3 coding sequence is TGTGCCAGCACCCCGTTGCTAGCCGGCTACAATGAGCAGTTCTTC. As protein: CASTPLLAGYNEQFF.

There are a few counts of this clone. The chain employs TRBV11-3 and TRBJ2-5; 10 bases agree with TRBD1. Per germline, CDR1 SGHNT and CDR2 YENEEA. The V gene end was trimmed by 4 bases and the J gene end by 5 bases; junction bases not matched to a gene: 7. The CDR3 contains 15 residues. The CDR3 loop is CASSSGQGDAETQYF. Here the CDR3 DNA reads TGTGCCAGCAGCTCAGGACAGGGGGACGCTGAGACCCAGTACTTC. The complete variable domain, with remaining parts taken from reference TRBV11-3 and TRBJ2-5, reads EAGVVQSPRYKIIEKKQPVAFWCNPISGHNTLYWYLQNLGQGPELLIRYENEEAVDDSQLPKDRFSAERLKGVDSTLKIQPAELGDSAVYLCASSSGQGDAETQYFGPGTRLLVL.

This clone was detected a few times. The V call is TRBV4-2, the J call TRBJ2-7, with 7 bases identical to TRBD1. J gave up 2 bases and V 3 bases, and 4 bases lay outside the gene matches. CDR3 length equals 14 residues. Germline CDR1 reads LGHNA; CDR2 reads YNFKEQ. The CDR3 nucleotides are TGTGCCAGCAGCCAGGCGACAGGGACCTACGAGCAGTACTTC. The encoded protein is CASSQATGTYEQYF.

This clone was seen a handful of times. This chain joins TRBV6-5 and TRBJ2-7; TRBD1 matches at 9 bases. CDR3 length: 15 amino acids. Germline values: CDR1 MNHEY, CDR2 SVGAGI. The V and J ends lost 6 bases and 5 bases, in that order; junction bases with no gene match: 11. The DNA for the CDR3 is TGTGCCAGCAGCCGACCGGGACAGGGTTTCGACGAGCAGTACTTC. As protein: CASSRPGQGFDEQYF.

The chain couples TRBV5-1 to TRBJ2-5; TRBD1 matches 9 bases. The CDR3 consists of 21 residues. Per germline, CDR1 SGHRS and CDR2 YFSETQ. After removal of 2 bases from V and 8 bases from J, the junction contained 28 bases not matched to a gene. The CDR3 DNA is TGCGCCAGCAGCTTCGATGGGAGTGGGACAGGGTATATGAGCAAGAGTTTAACCCAGTACTTC. Residues: CASSFDGSGTGYMSKSLTQYF. The whole variable domain, filled in from reference TRBV5-1 and TRBJ2-5, reads KAGVTQTPRYLIKTRGQQVTLSCSPISGHRSVSWYQQTPGQGLQFLFEYFSETQRNKGNFPGRFSGRQFSNSRSEMNVSTLELGDSALYLCASSFDGSGTGYMSKSLTQYFGPGTRLLVL.

This clone was seen only a few times. The V gene is TRBV2, the J gene TRBJ1-4; D is undetermined. Trimming took 2 bases from V and 9 from J, leaving 4 bases between them. The CDR3 is 11 amino acids. Germline V lookup: CDR1 SNHLY, CDR2 FYNNEI. DNA of the CDR3: TGTGCCAGCAGTGAACCTCAAAAACTGTTTTTT. As protein: CASSEPQKLFF.

The CDR3 reads CASSQGYTGFEQFF. Here the CDR3 DNA reads TGCGCCAGCAGCCAAGGATACACAGGGTTTGAGCAGTTCTTC. The chain links TRBV4-3 to TRBJ2-1; tentative D call: TRBD1 (6 bases). CDR1 LGHNA and CDR2 YSLEER come from the germline V gene. With 1 base removed from V and 9 bases from J, the gap between germline ends came to 13 bases. The CDR3 has 14 residues.